This T cell receptor beta chain was profiled in a study of blood T cells in healthy people across ages. Findings and limits, study-wide: A roughly linear fall in TCR beta diversity per million T cells was seen with increasing age. The unknown donor CMV status may have confounded expanded clonotype changes.

The donors, healthy Caucasians from Russia, were aged roughly 6 to 95. A second about 7 to 12 cycle PCR used barcoded and J-beta primers. Samples each returned at least 2.5 million CDR3-containing paired-end reads. TCRdb itself ran the 5' RACE reads through MiXCR, one entry per CDR3 protein. The sample shows about 970,000 distinct CDR3 sequences, roughly 50% of them seen only once. As concerns this clonotype: Its target is unknown.

The sequence was obtained from a woman between 55 and 75 years old in good health. Sequenced material: blood.

CDR3 in amino acids: CASSQVRGARTDTQYF. The CDR3 DNA reads as TGCGCCAGCAGCCAAGTACGGGGGGCGAGGACAGATACGCAGTATTTT. This chain links TRBV4-1 with TRBJ2-3; D is possibly TRBD2 (7 bases). CDR1 and CDR2 from the germline V gene are MGHRA and YSYEKL. The V end was cut by 1 base, the J end by 3 bases, with 14 bases between. The CDR3 runs 16 residues.